The 27 T cell receptor beta chains below all came from one sample that was sequenced in a study of T cells after somatic rescue of genetic block. Profiled with immunoSEQ multiplex PCR; TCRdb holds only in-frame clones, not every one. The sample carries tens of thousands of clones, more than 80% recorded once. Sequencing was performed on peripheral blood mononuclear cells (PBMCs). These receptors originate from a woman under 30.

This chain connects TRBV4-1 to TRBJ1-2; 7 positions match TRBD1. Trimming at V came to 3 bases and at J to 7 bases, leaving 8 bases not matched to a gene. The CDR3 loop spans 14 amino acids. Looked up from germline, CDR1 is MGHRA and CDR2 is YSYEKL. The CDR3 coding sequence is TGCGCCAGCAGCCACACACAGGGGAAAGGTGGCTACACCTTC. Encoded protein: CASSHTQGKGGYTF.

The chain recombines TRBV7-9 with TRBJ2-3, with D possibly matching TRBD1 (6 bases). Looked up from germline, CDR1 is SEHNR and CDR2 is FQNEAQ (reference sequence). This CDR3 comprises 15 residues. The germline V and J ends were trimmed by 8 bases and 0 bases, with 15 bases remaining between them. CDR3 residues: CASPQGTGSTDTQYF. CDR3 DNA: TGTGCCAGCCCCCAGGGGACGGGAAGCACAGATACGCAGTATTTT.

The chain uses TRBV30 and TRBJ2-1; 14 nucleotides agree with TRBD2. Unmatched junction bases numbered 4, after V lost 3 bases and J lost 6 bases. Germline V gene lookup returns CDR1 GTSNPN and CDR2 SVGIG (reference sequence). The CDR3 loop spans 15 amino acids. CDR3 bases: TGTGCCTGGAGCACAGGGACTAGCGGGAGCAATGAGCAGTTCTTC. Translated: CAWSTGTSGSNEQFF.

The chain has TRBV28 and TRBJ2-2; D is uncertain. Germline lookup yields CDR1 MDHEN and CDR2 SYDVKM. V was cut by 3 bases and J by 6 bases, with 8 bases left in between. The CDR3 sequence is 13 residues long. The CDR3 region is CASSFFSSGELFF. CDR3 sequence (DNA): TGTGCCAGCAGTTTCTTCTCTTCCGGGGAGCTGTTTTTT.

This clone was seen once. This sequence joins TRBV2 and TRBJ2-5, with D uncertain. Deletions cut 4 bases from V and 4 bases from J, with 4 bases between. CDR3 length equals 11 residues. Germline V lookup: CDR1 SNHLY, CDR2 FYNNEI. Written as DNA, the CDR3 is TGTGCCAGCAGTGCCCCAGAGACCCAGTACTTC. It translates to CASSAPETQYF.

V and J are TRBV13 and TRBJ2-2, with D possibly being TRBD1 (6 bases). The ends were cut back, 5 bases at V and 1 base at J, with 17 bases in the middle. This CDR3 is built from 17 residues. Per the germline V gene, CDR1 is PRHDT and CDR2 is FYEKMQ (reference sequence). The chain's CDR3 is CASSLLQGAWNTGELFF. The CDR3 DNA sequence: TGTGCCAGCAGCCTCCTACAGGGAGCGTGGAACACCGGGGAGCTGTTTTTT. Full variable domain (missing parts from reference TRBV13 and TRBJ2-2): AAGVIQSPRHLIKEKRETATLKCYPIPRHDTVYWYQQGPGQDPQFLISFYEKMQSDKGSIPDRFSAQQFSDYHSELNMSSLELGDSALYFCASSLLQGAWNTGELFFGEGSRLTVL.

The chain employs TRBV18 and TRBJ2-1; 10 bases align to TRBD2. Germline CDR1 KGHSH, CDR2 LQKENI. V lost 4 bases to trimming and J lost 4 bases; unmatched junction nucleotides: 7. CDR3 size: 16 residues. CDR3 protein: CASSRLRTSGYNEQFF. The CDR3, as DNA: TGTGCCAGCTCACGACTTAGGACTAGCGGATACAATGAGCAGTTCTTC.

With regard to this clone: At one end, the junction sequence differs from germline, possibly due to a read error. The chain has TRBV28 and TRBJ2-7; 13 positions agree with TRBD2. From germline, CDR1 is MDHEN and CDR2 SYDVKM. The CDR3 consists of 19 residues. In nucleotides, the CDR3 is TGTGCCAGCAGTTTCACTCACCGGACTAGCGGGAGCCCCTCCAACGAGCAGTACTTC. Protein: CASSFTHRTSGSPSNEQYF.

The V gene is TRBV19, the J gene TRBJ2-1, with D possibly TRBD1 on 5 matching bases. Trimming pared 5 bases from V and 9 bases from J, leaving 11 bases between. Per the germline V gene, CDR1 is LNHDA and CDR2 is SQIVND (reference sequence). This CDR3 contains 12 residues. The CDR3 DNA reads as TGTGCCAGTAGTTCCCACAGGAGTGAGCAGTTCTTC. This sequence encodes CASSSHRSEQFF.

The chain employs TRBV23-1 and TRBJ2-2; D may be TRBD1 (6 bases). TRBV23-1 is flagged as an ORF with uncertain function. The CDR3 contains 20 residues. Trimming stripped 6 bases from V and 3 bases from J, with 29 bases between. The CDR3 sequence: CASSPPPPAQGRWDTGELFF. The CDR3 DNA reads as TGCGCCAGCAGCCCTCCCCCCCCCGCACAGGGTAGATGGGACACCGGGGAGCTGTTTTTT.

The V and J genes are TRBV7-9 and TRBJ2-7; D possibly corresponds to TRBD2 (6 bases). Trimming shortened V by 2 bases and J by 2 bases, and 10 bases separated the two germline ends. CDR1 and CDR2 from the germline V gene are SEHNR and FQNEAQ (reference sequence). The CDR3 runs to 14 residues. The chain's CDR3 is CASSLSSGAYEQYF. For the CDR3, the DNA is TGTGCCAGCAGCTTATCTTCGGGAGCCTACGAGCAGTACTTC.

This clone was picked up one time. The chain has TRBV15 and TRBJ1-4; 8 positions agree with TRBD1. Germline-derived CDR1 and CDR2 are LNHNV and YYDKDF (reference sequence). Trimming cost V 1 base and J 8 bases; bases outside gene matches: 6. This CDR3 is 15 amino acids long. This CDR3 reads CATSRVGQGSEKLFF. CDR3 nucleotide sequence: TGTGCCACCAGCAGAGTAGGACAGGGTTCCGAAAAACTGTTTTTT. Drawing the rest from reference TRBV15 and TRBJ1-4, the complete variable domain is DAMVIQNPRYQVTQFGKPVTLSCSQTLNHNVMYWYQQKSSQAPKLLFHYYDKDFNNEADTPDNFQSRRPNTSFCFLDIRSPGLGDTAMYLCATSRVGQGSEKLFFGSGTQLSVL.

This clone was seen a few times. The rearrangement uses TRBV6-5 and TRBJ1-1; 10 bases are shared with TRBD1. J was trimmed by 5 bases and V by 5 bases; bases with no gene match: 8. The CDR3 runs 15 residues. CDR1 and CDR2 (germline): MNHEY, SVGAGI. The DNA of the CDR3 is TGTGCCAGCAGTCACCAACCGGACAGGGGGACTGAAGCTTTCTTT. Protein sequence: CASSHQPDRGTEAFF.

The chain couples TRBV6-4 to TRBJ2-7; 10 bases map to TRBD2. The CDR3 is made up of 15 amino acids. Per the germline V gene, CDR1 is MRHNA and CDR2 is SNTAGT. Germline trimming cut 6 bases from V and 5 bases from J; bases unmatched to any gene: 10. CDR3 coding DNA: TGTGCCAGCAGCCAATCCGGGACTAGCGCCCACGAGCAGTACTTC. As protein: CASSQSGTSAHEQYF.

The chain employs TRBV5-6 and TRBJ1-4; D gene uncertain. This CDR3 is built from 14 residues. V lost 4 bases, J lost 8 bases, and 15 bases lay in between. Germline assignment: CDR1 SGHDT and CDR2 YYEEEE. CDR3 in DNA: TGTGCCAGCAGCCCGGACCAACTTGGGGAAAAACTGTTTTTT. This sequence encodes CASSPDQLGEKLFF.

The gene calls are TRBV30 and TRBJ1-5, with D possibly TRBD1 on 5 matching bases. The CDR3 spans 14 residues. Germline-derived CDR1 and CDR2 are GTSNPN and SVGIG (reference sequence). The V end lost 4 bases, the J end lost 0 bases, and 10 bases lay between the germline ends. The CDR3 sequence: CAWTPGASNQPQHF. DNA for the CDR3: TGTGCCTGGACCCCCGGGGCTAGCAATCAGCCCCAGCATTTT.

The V call is TRBV28, the J call TRBJ1-6, with D tentatively TRBD1 (5 bases). CDR1 and CDR2 from the germline V gene are MDHEN and SYDVKM. Trimming stripped 4 bases from V and 9 bases from J, with 19 bases between. This CDR3 region has 16 residues. The CDR3 loop reads CASSSPGRSFGSPLHF. In DNA, the CDR3 is TGTGCCAGCAGTTCGCCGGGACGGTCTTTTGGTTCACCCCTCCACTTT.

The V and J genes are TRBV28 and TRBJ2-1; no definite D call. Germline lookup yields CDR1 MDHEN and CDR2 SYDVKM. This CDR3 is 13 amino acids long. The ends were cut back, 2 bases at V and 4 bases at J, with 6 bases in the middle. As DNA, the CDR3 is TGTGCCAGCAGTTTAGGCAAATACAATGAGCAGTTCTTC. This codes for CASSLGKYNEQFF.

This rearrangement joins TRBV5-5 to TRBJ2-1, with D uncertain. Germline V CDR1 and CDR2: SGHKS, YYEKEE (reference sequence). The germline V and J ends were trimmed by 0 bases and 0 bases, with 10 bases remaining between them. There are 16 residues in the CDR3. CDR3 coding DNA: TGTGCCAGCAGCTTGGGAAGCCTGAGCTCCTACAATGAGCAGTTCTTC. This encodes CASSLGSLSSYNEQFF.

The rearrangement links TRBV30 to TRBJ2-1; the D is unclear. The germline V and J ends were trimmed by 2 bases and 8 bases, with 13 bases remaining between them. Germline V gene lookup returns CDR1 GTSNPN and CDR2 SVGIG (reference sequence). The CDR3 runs to 13 residues. DNA for the CDR3: TGTGCCTGGAGTAAGTTGTGGAGCGATGAGCAGTTCTTC. This codes for CAWSKLWSDEQFF.

This chain uses TRBV10-2 with TRBJ2-2; 8 nucleotides match TRBD2. CDR1 WSHSY and CDR2 SAAADI come from the germline V gene. The CDR3 is made up of 15 amino acids. Losses at the gene ends were 3 bases for V and 6 bases for J; bases not matched to a gene: 6. CDR3 sequence: CASSEGGRWAGELFF. CDR3 coding DNA: TGCGCCAGCAGTGAAGGCGGGAGGTGGGCCGGGGAGCTGTTTTTT.

The chain combines TRBV6-5 with TRBJ2-3, with a weak D call TRBD2 (6 bases). The V and J ends lost 2 bases and 0 bases respectively, with 9 bases between them. The CDR3 consists of 15 residues. In germline, CDR1 is MNHEY, CDR2 SVGAGI. The CDR3 bases are TGTGCCAGCAGTTACGGGGGGTCTAGCACAGATACGCAGTATTTT. Translation: CASSYGGSSTDTQYF.

The chain employs TRBV29-1 and TRBJ2-5, with unresolved D. The ends were cut back, 5 bases at V and 2 bases at J, with 9 bases in the middle. The CDR3 extends over 12 amino acids. Germline V CDR1 and CDR2: SQVTM, ANQGSEA. This CDR3 is CSVSVEQETQYF. Written as DNA, the CDR3 is TGCAGCGTTAGCGTGGAGCAAGAGACCCAGTACTTC. Combining the CDR3 with reference TRBV29-1 and TRBJ2-5 gives the whole variable domain SAVISQKPSRDICQRGTSLTIQCQVDSQVTMMFWYRQQPGQSLTLIATANQGSEATYESGFVIDKFPISRPNLTFSTLTVSNMSPEDSSIYLCSVSVEQETQYFGPGTRLLVL.

The CDR3 spells CAIRPSGNTEAFF. CDR3 bases: TGTGCCATCCGGCCCTCGGGGAACACTGAAGCTTTCTTT. V usage is TRBV28 and J usage is TRBJ1-1; D unresolved. The length of the CDR3 is 13 residues. The V gene's germline CDR1 is MDHEN and CDR2 SYDVKM. With 10 bases removed from V and 1 base from J, the gap between germline ends came to 13 bases.

The chain carries TRBV7-8 and TRBJ1-3; TRBD1 might be the D (5 bases). Trimming removed 0 bases from V and 11 bases from J, with 11 bases in between. Per germline, CDR1 SGHVS and CDR2 FQNEAQ. The CDR3 has 13 residues. The CDR3 nucleotides are TGTGCCAGCAGCTTAGCGTATGCAGGGCCCATATATTTT. Amino acid sequence: CASSLAYAGPIYF.

The chain links TRBV28 to TRBJ2-1; TRBD2 agrees at 8 bases. CDR1 and CDR2 (germline): MDHEN, SYDVKM. V lost 6 bases to trimming and J lost 6 bases; unmatched junction nucleotides: 10. The CDR3 is made up of 15 amino acids. CDR3 coding DNA: TGTGCCAGCAGATCCAGGCGGGGGGCGCCCAATGAGCAGTTCTTC. Its protein is CASRSRRGAPNEQFF.

The chain couples TRBV19 to TRBJ2-1, with unresolved D. V lost 1 base to trimming and J lost 9 bases, with 4 bases between them. Looked up from germline, CDR1 is LNHDA and CDR2 is SQIVND (reference sequence). The CDR3 is made up of 11 amino acids. The CDR3 loop is CASSIAAEQFF. The CDR3 DNA sequence: TGTGCCAGTAGTATAGCGGCTGAGCAGTTCTTC.